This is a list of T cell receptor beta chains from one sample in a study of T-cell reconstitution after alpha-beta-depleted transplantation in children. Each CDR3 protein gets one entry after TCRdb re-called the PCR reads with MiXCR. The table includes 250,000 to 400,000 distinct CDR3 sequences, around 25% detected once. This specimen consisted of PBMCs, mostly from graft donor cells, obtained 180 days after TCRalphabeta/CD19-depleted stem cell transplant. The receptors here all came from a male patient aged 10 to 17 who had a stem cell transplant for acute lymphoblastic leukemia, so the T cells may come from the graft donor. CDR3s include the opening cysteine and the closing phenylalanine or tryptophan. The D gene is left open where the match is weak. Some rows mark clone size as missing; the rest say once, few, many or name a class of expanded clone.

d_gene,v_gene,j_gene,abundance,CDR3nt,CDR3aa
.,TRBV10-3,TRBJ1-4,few,TGTGCCATCAGTGACAGTACGGTCACTAATGAAAAACTGTTTTTT,CAISDSTVTNEKLFF
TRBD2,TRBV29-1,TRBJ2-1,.,TGCAGCGTTGAAGACTGGGAGGGAAGCCATGAGCAGTTCTTC,CSVEDWEGSHEQFF
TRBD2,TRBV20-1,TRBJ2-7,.,TGCAGTGCTAGAGTATTCGGGACTAGCGCCCGTTACGAGCAGTACTTC,CSARVFGTSARYEQYF
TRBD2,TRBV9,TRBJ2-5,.,TGTGCCAGCAGCGTAGTCGCTAGCGGGAGTTTGGTAGAGACCCAGTACTTC,CASSVVASGSLVETQYF
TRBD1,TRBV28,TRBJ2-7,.,TGTGCCAGCAGTTTAGTTTCCCGGGACAGGCTCCTCTTC,CASSLVSRDRLLF
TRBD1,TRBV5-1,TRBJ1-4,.,TGCGCCAGCGCGTTCGGACAGGGCAATAGGAATGAAAAACTGTTTTTT,CASAFGQGNRNEKLFF
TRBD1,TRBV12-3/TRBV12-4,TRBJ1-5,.,TGTGCCAGCAGTTTAGGGGGGGGGACAGGGAGCAATCAGCCCCAGCATTTT,CASSLGGGTGSNQPQHF
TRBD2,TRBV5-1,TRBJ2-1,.,TGCGCCAGCAGCTCCTACGGGACTAGCGGAGTCAATGAGCAGTTCTTC,CASSSYGTSGVNEQFF
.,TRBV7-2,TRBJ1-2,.,TGTGCCACAGCCCAGCGACTTAACTATGGCTACACCTTC,CATAQRLNYGYTF
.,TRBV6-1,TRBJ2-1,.,TGTGCCAGCAGCCTATCGGGCTGGCTAGCGCCTAGCTCCTACAATGAGCAGTTCTTC,CASSLSGWLAPSSYNEQFF
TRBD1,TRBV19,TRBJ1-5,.,TGTGCCAGTAGACTTGGACAGGGAGGGGATCAGCCCCAGCATTTT,CASRLGQGGDQPQHF
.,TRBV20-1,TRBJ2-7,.,TGCAGTGCTAGTGACGGGTTTACCTACGAGCAGTACTTC,CSASDGFTYEQYF
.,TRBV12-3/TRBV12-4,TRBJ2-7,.,TGTGCCAGCAGTTTACGCCACCTCTCCTACGAGCAGTACTTC,CASSLRHLSYEQYF
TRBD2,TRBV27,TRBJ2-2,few,TGTGCCAGCAGTTCAAGACTAGCGCCCGGGGAGCTGTTTTTT,CASSSRLAPGELFF
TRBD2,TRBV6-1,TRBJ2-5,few,TGTGCCAGCAGTCTAGCGGGAGGGCCGTTGTGGGAGACCCAGTACTTC,CASSLAGGPLWETQYF
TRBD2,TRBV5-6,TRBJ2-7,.,TGTGCCAGCACCCCCGGAGGGACACTAGCGGACGAGCTCCAATCCTACGAGCAGTACTTC,CASTPGGTLADELQSYEQYF
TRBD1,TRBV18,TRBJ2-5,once,TGTGCCAGCTCACCACTTAACAGGGGGAAAGAGACCCAGTACTTC,CASSPLNRGKETQYF
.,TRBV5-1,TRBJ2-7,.,TGCGCCAGCAGCTTCGGAACAGGGTCTCCTGTCTACGAGCAGTACTTC,CASSFGTGSPVYEQYF
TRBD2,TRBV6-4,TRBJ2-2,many,TGTGCCAGCAGTGACTCTGGCGGGAGGGCCGCCGGGGAGCTGTTTTTT,CASSDSGGRAAGELFF
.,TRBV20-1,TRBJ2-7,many,TGCAGTGCTAAGAAGACTAGCTACGAGCAGTACTTC,CSAKKTSYEQYF
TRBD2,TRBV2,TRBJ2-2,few,TGTGCCAGCAGTCTATCGCGGGAGACGGGGAGCGGGGAGCTGTTTTTT,CASSLSRETGSGELFF
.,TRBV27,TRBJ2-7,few,TGTGCCAGCAGTCTACACAGGAGGGCTGAGCAGCAGTACTTC,CASSLHRRAEQQYF
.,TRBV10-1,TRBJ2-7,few,TGCGCCAGCAGTGAAAGTACAAACTACGAGCAGTACTTC,CASSESTNYEQYF
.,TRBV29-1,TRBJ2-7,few,TGCAGCGTTGCGGACCTTCCCGGGACCCACTACGAGCAGTACTTC,CSVADLPGTHYEQYF
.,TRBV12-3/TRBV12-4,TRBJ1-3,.,TGTGCCAGCAGTTTGCCCCCGGCCAGGCCTGGAAACACCATATATTTT,CASSLPPARPGNTIYF
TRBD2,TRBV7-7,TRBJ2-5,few,TGTGCCAGCACGAAGCTAGGCGGGAGAGGAGAGACCCAGTACTTC,CASTKLGGRGETQYF
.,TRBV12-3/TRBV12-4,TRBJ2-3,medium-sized,TGTGCCAGCAAGAGTAGCGGAGTGGCAGATACGCAGTATTTT,CASKSSGVADTQYF
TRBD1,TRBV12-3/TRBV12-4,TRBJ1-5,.,TGTGCCAGCAGTTTAGAATCGGGACAGGGTCGTCAGCCCCAGCATTTT,CASSLESGQGRQPQHF
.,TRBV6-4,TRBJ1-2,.,TGTGCCAGCAGTGACCCCCCTATAAAGGGAGATGGCTACACCTTC,CASSDPPIKGDGYTF
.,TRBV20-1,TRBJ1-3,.,TGCAGTGCTCCCCTTGCTGGGGCCCAAGGGGGAAACACCATATATTTT,CSAPLAGAQGGNTIYF
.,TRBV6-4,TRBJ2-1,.,TGTGCCAGCAGTGACCGGTGGAATGAGCAGTTCTTC,CASSDRWNEQFF
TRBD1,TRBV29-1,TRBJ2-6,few,TGCAGCGTTACAGGGGGCCGGAGCTCTGGGGCCAACGTCCTGACTTTC,CSVTGGRSSGANVLTF
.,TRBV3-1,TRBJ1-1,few,TGTGCCAGCAGGCCAAGGGCTGGGAACACTGAAGCTTTCTTT,CASRPRAGNTEAFF
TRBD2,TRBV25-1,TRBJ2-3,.,TGTGCCAGCACAAAGGGGCGGGAGCCGTATGGGGATACGCAGTATTTT,CASTKGREPYGDTQYF
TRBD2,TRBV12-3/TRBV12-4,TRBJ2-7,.,TGTGCCAGCAGTCCGGATTCTAGCGGGAGGGTCGAGCAGTACTTC,CASSPDSSGRVEQYF
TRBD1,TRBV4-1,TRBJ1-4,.,TGCGCCAGCAGCCGAGGGACAGGGATTGGCGATGAAAAACTGTTTTTT,CASSRGTGIGDEKLFF
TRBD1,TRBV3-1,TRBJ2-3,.,TGTGCCAGCAGCCAAGTCCCGGGACAGGGTGCGCAGTATTTT,CASSQVPGQGAQYF
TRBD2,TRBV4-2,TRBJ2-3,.,TGTGCCAGCAGAGCGGGGCGCACAGATACGCAGTATTTT,CASRAGRTDTQYF
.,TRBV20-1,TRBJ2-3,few,TGCAGTGCCACAGCTATGACAGATACGCAGTATTTT,CSATAMTDTQYF
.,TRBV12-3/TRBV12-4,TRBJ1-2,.,TGTGCCAGCAGTTTAGGGTGGTCGGGCTATGGCTACACCTTC,CASSLGWSGYGYTF
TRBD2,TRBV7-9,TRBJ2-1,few,TGTGCCAGCAGCTATAGCGGGAGGGGGTCCTACAATGAGCAGTTCTTC,CASSYSGRGSYNEQFF
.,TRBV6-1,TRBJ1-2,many,TGTGCCAGCAGTAGGACAGTTAACTATGGCTACACCTTC,CASSRTVNYGYTF
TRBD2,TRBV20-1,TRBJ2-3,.,TGCAGTGCTAGAGATTCGGGACTAGCGGCAGATACGCAGTATTTT,CSARDSGLAADTQYF
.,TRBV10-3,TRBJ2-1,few,TGTGCCATCGCGGGGCGGCCCGATGGCTCCTACAATGAGCAGTTCTTC,CAIAGRPDGSYNEQFF
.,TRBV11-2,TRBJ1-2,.,TGTGCCAGCAGTTCCAGGGGCGGGTATGGCTACACCTTC,CASSSRGGYGYTF
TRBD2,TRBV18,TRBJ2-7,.,TGTGCCAGCTCACCACCGAAACTAGCGGGCGGGTACGAGCAGTACTTC,CASSPPKLAGGYEQYF
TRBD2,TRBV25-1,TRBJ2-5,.,TGTGCCAGCAGTGAAATAGCGGGAGAAGAGACCCAGTACTTC,CASSEIAGEETQYF
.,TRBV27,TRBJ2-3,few,TGTGCCAGCAGTTTTCTTGCTAGCGCAAACACAGATACGCAGTATTTT,CASSFLASANTDTQYF
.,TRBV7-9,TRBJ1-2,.,TGTGCCAGCTCCGTTGGCTATCGGGTGGACACCTTC,CASSVGYRVDTF
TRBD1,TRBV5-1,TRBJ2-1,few,TGCGCCAGCAGCTTACGTGGGACAGGGGTCGCAATTGATGAGCAGTTCTTC,CASSLRGTGVAIDEQFF
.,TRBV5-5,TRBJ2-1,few,TGTGCCAGCAGCCCACCGCTGGGACTGCGAGGCTACAATGAGCAGTTCTTC,CASSPPLGLRGYNEQFF
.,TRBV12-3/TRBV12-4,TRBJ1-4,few,TGTGCCAGCAGTTTAGTACGCAGTGGTGAAAAACTGTTTTTT,CASSLVRSGEKLFF
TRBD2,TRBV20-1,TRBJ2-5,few,TGCAGTGCTAGAGAGGGACTAGTTCTGGAGACCCAGTACTTC,CSAREGLVLETQYF
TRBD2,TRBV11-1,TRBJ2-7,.,TGTGCCAGCAGCTTATTCCGAGGGGACAGCGGGAGGGCCACCTACGAGCAGTACTTC,CASSLFRGDSGRATYEQYF
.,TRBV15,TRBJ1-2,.,TGTGCCACCAGCAGAGGGGGGGCAGCCTATGGCTACACCTTC,CATSRGGAAYGYTF